The subject of this entry is one T cell receptor (beta chain). The germline V gene has CDR1 SGDLS and CDR2 YYNGEE. V lost 0 bases to trimming and J lost 0 bases, with 5 bases between them. The length of the CDR3 is 14 residues. These data belong to a study of blood T cell repertoires in COVID-19. For the study at large: Sites across the United States, Italy and Spain contributed samples from acute and convalescent COVID-19. In each case, the material was cDNA or gDNA derived from T cells, B-cell-depleted T cells, or PBMCs.

Assay used: immunoSEQ multiplex PCR; TCRdb lists only in-frame clones, some missing. The sample records roughly 250,000 clones, around four fifths being singletons. The chain recombines TRBV9 with TRBJ2-3; D is unresolved. Sequenced material: peripheral blood. The TCR sequence derives from a woman in her forties with active or convalescent COVID-19. The CDR3 region is CASSVGPSTDTQYF. CDR3 bases: TGTGCCAGCAGCGTAGGGCCGAGCACAGATACGCAGTATTTT. Supplemented by reference TRBV9 and TRBJ2-3, the full variable domain reads DSGVTQTPKHLITATGQRVTLRCSPRSGDLSVYWYQQSLDQGLQFLIQYYNGEERAKGNILERFSAQQFPDLHSELNLSSLELGDSALYFCASSVGPSTDTQYFGPGTRLTVL.